Listed below are T cell receptor beta chains from one sample, sequenced in a study of T cell responses to AZD1222 COVID-19 vaccine. Data came from immunoSEQ multiplex PCR; TCRdb stores just in-frame clones and leaves some out. The repertoire holds about 180,000 clones, around 90% seen once, with roughly 0.5% in the top ten. This material consisted of peripheral blood, taken on day 0 of AZD1222 vaccination. These receptors were collected from an adult in good health. The CDR3 runs from the conserved cysteine through the conserved F or W. The size field is filled for only some rows; it gives once, few, many or a size class.

TRBV18,TRBJ1-6,-,CASSPSRGVGSPLHF
TRBV19,TRBJ2-7,once,CASSISGGNYEQYF
TRBV5-1,TRBJ2-2,-,CASSPDGRWSSGELFF
TRBV5-6,TRBJ2-3,-,CASSRGGTDTQYF
TRBV18,TRBJ1-2,-,CASSPPGTGSYGYTF
TRBV9,TRBJ2-1,-,CASSVVPAAEQFF
TRBV5-4,TRBJ2-6,few,CASSLQTGGGGANVLTF
TRBV4-1,TRBJ1-1,once,CASSQDPDGTEAFF
TRBV6-5,TRBJ1-5,-,CANEVYSNQPQHF
TRBV5-1,TRBJ2-3,-,CASSTRSAGGTDTQYF
TRBV3-1/TRBV3-2,TRBJ1-1,-,CASRGMNTEAFF
TRBV3-1/TRBV3-2,TRBJ2-7,-,CASSQELRYEQYF
TRBV28,TRBJ1-1,-,CASHPGGTEAFF
TRBV27,TRBJ2-1,-,CASSFGITSHEQFF
TRBV29-1,TRBJ2-2,-,CSVRGLAGGNTGELFF
TRBV7-2,TRBJ2-3,-,CASSLAGAGPRTDTQYF
TRBV29-1,TRBJ2-5,-,CSAKTSGGFQETQYF
TRBV28,TRBJ1-2,once,CASSYGQGSYYGYTF
TRBV25-1,TRBJ1-2,-,CASSSSGGGFYGYTF
TRBV7-2,TRBJ2-1,once,CASSWMLVGSYNEQFF
TRBV30,TRBJ1-2,once,CAWGTGIIYGYTF
TRBV14,TRBJ2-5,-,CASSGPWTQYF